These 27 T cell receptor beta chains originate from one sample sequenced in a study of OX40 agonist ivuxolimab in advanced cancers. Sequenced by immunoSEQ multiplex PCR; TCRdb stores in-frame clones only, minus some. The sample gives about 10,000 clones, roughly 69% of which show up once; 45% to 55% is in the top ten. Source: CD4+ or CD8+ T cells sorted from blood, taken in a trial of the OX40 agonist ivuxolimab. These receptors were taken from an adult with an advanced solid tumor such as melanoma, head and neck, liver or kidney cancer.

The rearrangement links TRBV29-1 to TRBJ1-2; no firm D call. V lost 8 bases to trimming and J lost 1 base, with 14 bases between them. The V gene's germline CDR1 is SQVTM and CDR2 ANQGSEA. This CDR3 region has 13 residues. CDR3 bases: TGCAGCTCGGCAATGGACGGTAACTATGGCTACACCTTC. This sequence encodes CSSAMDGNYGYTF.

The chain employs TRBV27 and TRBJ2-1, with D possibly matching TRBD2 (5 bases). Germline V lookup: CDR1 MNHEY, CDR2 SMNVEV (reference sequence). The CDR3 contains 12 residues. V was pared by 3 bases and J by 6 bases, with 6 bases between. In DNA form, the CDR3 reads TGTGCCAGCAGTTTTGAGGGCAATGAGCAGTTCTTC. Protein: CASSFEGNEQFF.

This chain uses TRBV4-2 with TRBJ2-1, with D unclear. There are 13 residues in the CDR3. The germline V gene has CDR1 LGHNA and CDR2 YNFKEQ. With 0 bases removed from V and 4 bases from J, the gap between germline ends came to 4 bases. The CDR3 reads CASSQDQYNEQFF. The DNA for the CDR3 is TGTGCCAGCAGCCAAGATCAATACAATGAGCAGTTCTTC.

The rearrangement joins TRBV5-4 to TRBJ2-7, with TRBD1 identical over 7 bases. CDR1 and CDR2 from the germline V gene are SGHNT and YYREEE (reference sequence). The CDR3 is made up of 14 amino acids. The V segment lost 4 bases and the J segment 0 bases; nucleotides outside the gene matches: 4. The CDR3 bases are TGTGCCAGCAGCCTGACAGGGAGCTCCTACGAGCAGTACTTC. Protein: CASSLTGSSYEQYF.

A single count supports this clone. The rearrangement joins TRBV5-5 to TRBJ2-7; TRBD2 might be the D (6 bases). The CDR3 has 14 residues. V was shortened by 0 bases and J by 1 base, with 8 bases between the two germline ends. CDR1 and CDR2 (germline): SGHKS, YYEKEE (reference sequence). The CDR3, as DNA: TGTGCCAGCAGCTTGGAGGCGGGGTCCTACGAGCAGTACTTC. Translation: CASSLEAGSYEQYF.

The CDR3 region is CASNPWTGLNTEAFF. In DNA form, the CDR3 reads TGTGCCAGTAATCCCTGGACAGGCTTGAACACTGAAGCTTTCTTT. The chain joins TRBV19 to TRBJ1-1; 7 bases fit TRBD1. The CDR3 spans 15 residues. Germline V gene lookup returns CDR1 LNHDA and CDR2 SQIVND (reference sequence). Trimming took 7 bases from V and 0 from J; bases not matched to a gene: 8.

This clone has just a few counts. The chain is built from TRBV19 and TRBJ2-1, with D possibly TRBD2 on 6 matching bases. This CDR3 has 15 amino acids. V was pared by 2 bases and J by 7 bases, with 15 bases between. CDR1 and CDR2 (germline): LNHDA, SQIVND (reference sequence). The CDR3 nucleotides read TGTGCCAGTAGTATATTGTGGGGAGGAGTGAATGAGCAGTTCTTC. Amino acids: CASSILWGGVNEQFF.

As regards this clone: Different DNA sequences within this sample yield the same CDR3. This sequence joins TRBV19 and TRBJ1-1; 8 nucleotides agree with TRBD1. The V segment lost 7 bases and the J segment 1 base; nucleotides outside the gene matches: 17. This CDR3 spans 18 amino acids. Germline CDR1 LNHDA, CDR2 SQIVND (reference sequence). The chain's CDR3 is CASTVTGTGHPANTEAFF. CDR3 nucleotide sequence: TGTGCCAGTACCGTGACCGGGACAGGTCATCCCGCGAACACTGAAGCTTTCTTT.

The chain recombines TRBV10-2 with TRBJ2-7; D is ambiguous. V lost 0 bases and J lost 4, with 16 bases in between. The CDR3 is 16 residues long. CDR1 is WSHSY, CDR2 SAAADI, per germline. CDR3 residues: CASSESSVPNPYEQYF. DNA for the CDR3: TGCGCCAGCAGTGAGTCCTCCGTTCCAAACCCTTACGAGCAGTACTTC.

About this clone itself: An end of the junction does not agree with germline; a read error may underlie this. The chain carries TRBV10-3 and TRBJ2-7, with D unclear. Germline V gene sequence: CDR1 ENHRY, CDR2 SYGVKD. CDR3 length equals 14 residues. CDR3 DNA: TGTGCCAGCAGTTATTCCGGGTCTTCCTACGAGCAGTACTTC. It is translated as CASSYSGSSYEQYF.

This chain joins TRBV28 and TRBJ2-5; D is uncertain. V was clipped by 5 bases and J by 1 base, with 14 bases between them. The length of the CDR3 is 15 residues. Germline CDR1 and CDR2: MDHEN and SYDVKM. The CDR3 coding sequence is TGTGCCAGCAGTATATACAGTGGGCCCCAAGAGACCCAGTACTTC. It encodes CASSIYSGPQETQYF. The full variable domain, in which reference TRBV28 and TRBJ2-5 provide the parts outside the CDR3, is DVKVTQSSRYLVKRTGEKVFLECVQDMDHENMFWYRQDPGLGLRLIYFSYDVKMKEKGDIPEGYSVSREKKERFSLILESASTNQTSMYLCASSIYSGPQETQYFGPGTRLLVL.

This clone has just a few counts. The CDR3 loop is CASSYSIRGGYNEQFF. DNA of the CDR3: TGTGCCAGCAGTTACTCGATCCGGGGTGGGTACAATGAGCAGTTCTTC. The chain carries TRBV6-6 and TRBJ2-1, with D perhaps matching TRBD2 (5 bases). Germline CDR1 and CDR2: MNHNY and SVGAGI (reference sequence). V was clipped by 0 bases and J by 4 bases, with 13 bases between them. The length of the CDR3 is 16 residues.

V is TRBV6-5 and J is TRBJ1-2; possible D gene TRBD1, 6 bases. CDR1 is MNHEY and CDR2 is SVGAGI in the germline V gene. With 2 bases removed from V and 7 bases from J, the gap between germline ends came to 14 bases. The CDR3 contains 14 residues. CDR3 amino acids: CASSYGRGNFGYTF. CDR3 DNA: TGTGCCAGCAGTTACGGCAGGGGAAATTTTGGCTACACCTTC.

This clone has more than one count but fewer than ten. This chain links TRBV7-3 with TRBJ2-1; unclear D gene. The CDR3 length is 15 residues. Trimming took 3 bases from V and 4 from J, leaving 13 bases between them. CDR1 is SGHTA and CDR2 is FQGTGA in the germline V gene. The CDR3 loop reads CASSLDPGLYNEQFF. DNA of the CDR3: TGTGCCAGCAGCTTGGACCCCGGGCTTTACAATGAGCAGTTCTTC.

The count of this clone is one. The chain couples TRBV27 to TRBJ1-1; D is possibly TRBD1 (5 bases). The CDR3 is 15 amino acids. With 7 bases removed from V and 1 base from J, the gap between germline ends came to 16 bases. The germline V gene has CDR1 MNHEY and CDR2 SMNVEV (reference sequence). CDR3 loop: CASNFRDGANTEAFF. The CDR3 DNA reads as TGTGCCAGCAACTTCCGGGACGGAGCGAACACTGAAGCTTTCTTT.

The CDR3 DNA reads TGTGCCAGCTCCCTTTGGGCATCCCAAGAGACCCAGTACTTC. This gives the protein CASSLWASQETQYF. The chain uses TRBV18 and TRBJ2-5; no definite D call. Germline CDR1 and CDR2: KGHSH and LQKENI. V dropped 6 bases and J dropped 1 base, with 12 bases sitting between them. The CDR3 is 14 residues long.

The chain combines TRBV7-6 with TRBJ2-1; 7 nucleotides line up with TRBD2. V trimming: 5 bases; J trimming: 0 bases; junction bases outside the gene matches: 7. CDR1 is SGHVS, CDR2 FNYEAQ, per germline. This CDR3 spans 16 amino acids. The CDR3 here is CASSISGRSSYNEQFF. Here the CDR3 DNA reads TGTGCCAGCAGCATTAGCGGGCGGAGCTCCTACAATGAGCAGTTCTTC.

This sequence joins TRBV28 and TRBJ2-7; D perhaps matches TRBD1 (6 bases). This CDR3 contains 15 residues. From germline, CDR1 is MDHEN and CDR2 SYDVKM. V gave up 6 bases and J gave up 0 bases, with 15 bases separating them. CDR3 loop: CASSGYGQYSYEQYF. As DNA, the CDR3 is TGTGCCAGCAGCGGTTATGGACAGTACTCCTACGAGCAGTACTTC.

V and J are TRBV10-3 and TRBJ2-7; no clear D. Germline values: CDR1 ENHRY, CDR2 SYGVKD. This CDR3 is 12 amino acids long. Trimming removed 4 bases from V and 2 bases from J, with 6 bases in between. The CDR3 sequence is CAISAPTYEQYF. The CDR3 DNA reads as TGTGCCATCAGTGCCCCGACCTACGAGCAGTACTTC.

This clone was found many times. The V gene is TRBV5-1, the J gene TRBJ2-1, with TRBD1 identical over 7 bases. CDR1 and CDR2 from the germline V gene are SGHRS and YFSETQ. The junction had 4 bases not matched to a gene; V was cut back by 0 bases and J by 4 bases. CDR3 length: 15 amino acids. The CDR3 bases are TGCGCCAGCAGCTTGGAGGACAGGATATACAATGAGCAGTTCTTC. Encoded protein: CASSLEDRIYNEQFF.

This clone was picked up a small number of times. The rearrangement links TRBV18 to TRBJ1-1; D call uncertain. Germline V CDR1 and CDR2: KGHSH, LQKENI. The CDR3 totals 16 residues. V was trimmed by 0 bases and J by 7 bases, leaving 18 bases between them. The DNA of the CDR3 is TGTGCCAGCTCACCACCACATCCGGGTCGGGAAGTTGAAGCTTTCTTT. Its protein is CASSPPHPGREVEAFF.

This clone was counted many times. V and J are TRBV6-1 and TRBJ1-6; D not resolved. Per the germline V gene, CDR1 is MNHNS and CDR2 is SASEGT. This CDR3 is 14 amino acids long. V lost 4 bases to trimming and J lost 10 bases, with 14 bases between them. The CDR3 DNA is TGTGCCAGCAGTGTGGAGGGTAGAAAATCACCCCTCCACTTT. It codes for CASSVEGRKSPLHF.

The rearrangement joins TRBV4-1 to TRBJ1-3; 7 nucleotides line up with TRBD1. This CDR3 is 16 amino acids long. With V trimmed by 0 bases and J by 0 bases, 2 bases remained unmatched. Germline loops: CDR1 MGHRA, CDR2 YSYEKL. Written as DNA, the CDR3 is TGCGCCAGCAGCCAAGATCAGGGGGGCTCTGGAAACACCATATATTTT. Translation gives CASSQDQGGSGNTIYF.

This chain joins TRBV6-4 and TRBJ2-1, with D possibly being TRBD2 (5 bases). Germline lookup yields CDR1 MRHNA and CDR2 SNTAGT. The germline V and J ends were trimmed by 6 bases and 8 bases, with 17 bases remaining between them. The CDR3 contains 14 residues. DNA for the CDR3: TGTGCCAGCAGCCCGGGGTTGAGGATGGATGAGCAGTTCTTC. Its translation is CASSPGLRMDEQFF.

This clone was observed a few times. This chain uses TRBV29-1 with TRBJ2-7; 10 bases map to TRBD2. With V trimmed by 6 bases and J by 7 bases, 6 bases remained unmatched. The CDR3 contains 12 residues. In germline, CDR1 is SQVTM, CDR2 ANQGSEA. CDR3 loop: CSVASGSREQYF. The CDR3 DNA follows: TGCAGCGTAGCTAGCGGGAGTCGAGAGCAGTACTTC.

The chain is built from TRBV7-9 and TRBJ1-5, with 12 nucleotides matching TRBD1. Trimming took 10 bases from V and 0 from J; bases not matched to a gene: 10. Germline lookup yields CDR1 SEHNR and CDR2 FQNEAQ (reference sequence). This CDR3 has 17 residues. The CDR3 loop is CANSGQGAFFSNQPQHF. CDR3 bases: TGTGCCAACTCGGGACAGGGGGCTTTTTTTAGCAATCAGCCCCAGCATTTT.

The rearrangement joins TRBV19 to TRBJ1-5, with 9 bases identical to TRBD1. Trimming cost V 6 bases and J 5 bases; bases outside gene matches: 5. The V gene's germline CDR1 is LNHDA and CDR2 SQIVND (reference sequence). The CDR3 consists of 14 residues. CDR3 sequence: CASSLDRGHQPQHF. The CDR3 nucleotides read TGTGCCAGTAGCCTGGACAGGGGTCATCAGCCCCAGCATTTT. Filled out from reference TRBV19 and TRBJ1-5, the complete variable domain reads DGGITQSPKYLFRKEGQNVTLSCEQNLNHDAMYWYRQDPGQGLRLIYYSQIVNDFQKGDIAEGYSVSREKKESFPLTVTSAQKNPTAFYLCASSLDRGHQPQHFGDGTRLSIL.